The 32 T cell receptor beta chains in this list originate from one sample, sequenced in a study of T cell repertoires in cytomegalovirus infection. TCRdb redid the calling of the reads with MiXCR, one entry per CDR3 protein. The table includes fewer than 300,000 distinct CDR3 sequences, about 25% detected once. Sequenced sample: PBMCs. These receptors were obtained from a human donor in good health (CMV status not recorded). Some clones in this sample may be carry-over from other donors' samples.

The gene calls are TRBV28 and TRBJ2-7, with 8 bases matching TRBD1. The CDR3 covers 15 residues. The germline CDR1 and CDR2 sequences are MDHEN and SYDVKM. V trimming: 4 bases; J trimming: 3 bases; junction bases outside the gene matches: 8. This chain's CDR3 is CASSSPGGPVYEQYF. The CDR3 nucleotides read TGTGCCAGCAGTTCCCCAGGGGGCCCCGTCTACGAGCAGTACTTC.

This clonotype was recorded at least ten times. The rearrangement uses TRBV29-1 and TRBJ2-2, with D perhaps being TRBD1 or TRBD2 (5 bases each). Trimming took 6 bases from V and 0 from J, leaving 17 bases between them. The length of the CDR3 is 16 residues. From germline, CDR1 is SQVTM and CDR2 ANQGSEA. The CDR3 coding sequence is TGCAGCGTGGGGACGGACACACAGCCGAACACCGGGGAGCTGTTTTTT. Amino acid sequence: CSVGTDTQPNTGELFF.

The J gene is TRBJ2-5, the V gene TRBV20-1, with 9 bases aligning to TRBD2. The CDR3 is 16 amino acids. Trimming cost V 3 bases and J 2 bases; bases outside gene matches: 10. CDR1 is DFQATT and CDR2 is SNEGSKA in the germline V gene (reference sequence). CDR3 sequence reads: CSASRVGGGVQETQYF. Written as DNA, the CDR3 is TGCAGTGCTAGTCGGGTCGGCGGGGGGGTTCAAGAGACCCAGTACTTC.

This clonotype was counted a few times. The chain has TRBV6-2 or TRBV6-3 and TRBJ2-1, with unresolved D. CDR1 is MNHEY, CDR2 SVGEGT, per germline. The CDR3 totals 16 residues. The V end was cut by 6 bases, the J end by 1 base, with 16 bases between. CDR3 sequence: CASRESPAASYNEQFF. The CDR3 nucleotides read TGTGCCAGCAGGGAGAGCCCAGCTGCATCCTACAATGAGCAGTTCTTC.

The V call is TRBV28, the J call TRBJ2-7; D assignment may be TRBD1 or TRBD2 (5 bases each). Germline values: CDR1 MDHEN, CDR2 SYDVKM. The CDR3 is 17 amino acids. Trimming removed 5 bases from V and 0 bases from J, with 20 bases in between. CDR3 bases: TGTGCCAGCAGTCCCCGCGGCCTCCTGGGGGACTCCTACGAGCAGTACTTC. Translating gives CASSPRGLLGDSYEQYF.

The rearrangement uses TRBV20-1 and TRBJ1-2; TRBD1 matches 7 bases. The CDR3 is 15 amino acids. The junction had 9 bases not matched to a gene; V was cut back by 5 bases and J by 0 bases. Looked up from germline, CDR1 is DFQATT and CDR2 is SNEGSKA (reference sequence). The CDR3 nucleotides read TGCAGTGCTCGCAACTCGGGACAGACTAACTATGGCTACACCTTC. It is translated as CSARNSGQTNYGYTF.

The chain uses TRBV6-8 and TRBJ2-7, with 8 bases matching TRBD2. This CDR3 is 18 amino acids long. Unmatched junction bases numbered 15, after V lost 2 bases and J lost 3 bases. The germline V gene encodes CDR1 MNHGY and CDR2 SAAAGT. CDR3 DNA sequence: TGTGCCAGCAGTTACGGGGGTCCCGGGAGGGCCCTACTCTACGAGCAGTACTTC. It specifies CASSYGGPGRALLYEQYF.

The CDR3 loop is CASSQEQGLYEQYF. CDR3 nucleotide sequence: TGCGCCAGCAGCCAAGAACAGGGGCTCTACGAGCAGTACTTC. The chain joins TRBV4-3 to TRBJ2-7, with 7 bases identical to TRBD1. The V and J ends lost 0 bases and 3 bases, in that order; junction bases with no gene match: 2. Germline assignment: CDR1 LGHNA and CDR2 YSLEER. The CDR3 has 14 amino acids.

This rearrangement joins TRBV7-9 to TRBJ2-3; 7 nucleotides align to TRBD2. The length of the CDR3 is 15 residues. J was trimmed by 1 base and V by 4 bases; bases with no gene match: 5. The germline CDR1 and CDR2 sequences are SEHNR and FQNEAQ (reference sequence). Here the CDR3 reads CASSWASGGTDTQYF. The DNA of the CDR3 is TGTGCCAGCAGCTGGGCTAGCGGTGGCACAGATACGCAGTATTTT.

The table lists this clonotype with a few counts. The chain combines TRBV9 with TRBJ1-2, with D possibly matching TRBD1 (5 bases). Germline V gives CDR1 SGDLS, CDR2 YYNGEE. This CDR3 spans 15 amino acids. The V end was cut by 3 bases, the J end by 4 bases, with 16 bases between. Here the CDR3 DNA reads TGTGCCAGCAGCGCTACAGGCTCTTATACCTATGGCTACACCTTC. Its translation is CASSATGSYTYGYTF.

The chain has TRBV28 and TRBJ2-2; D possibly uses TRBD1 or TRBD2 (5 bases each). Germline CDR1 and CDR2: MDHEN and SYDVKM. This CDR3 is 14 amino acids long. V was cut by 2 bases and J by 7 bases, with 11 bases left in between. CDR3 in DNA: TGTGCCAGCAGTTTAACTCTGGGGGACGGGGAGCTGTTTTTT. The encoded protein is CASSLTLGDGELFF. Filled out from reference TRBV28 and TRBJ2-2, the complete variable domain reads DVKVTQSSRYLVKRTGEKVFLECVQDMDHENMFWYRQDPGLGLRLIYFSYDVKMKEKGDIPEGYSVSREKKERFSLILESASTNQTSMYLCASSLTLGDGELFFGEGSRLTVL.

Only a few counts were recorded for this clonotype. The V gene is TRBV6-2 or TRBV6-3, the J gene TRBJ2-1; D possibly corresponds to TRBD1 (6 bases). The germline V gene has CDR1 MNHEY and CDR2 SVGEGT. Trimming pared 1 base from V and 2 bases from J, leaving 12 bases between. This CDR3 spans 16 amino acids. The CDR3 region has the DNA TGTGCCAGCAGTTACTTCGGGACATGGACCTACAATGAGCAGTTCTTC. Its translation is CASSYFGTWTYNEQFF.

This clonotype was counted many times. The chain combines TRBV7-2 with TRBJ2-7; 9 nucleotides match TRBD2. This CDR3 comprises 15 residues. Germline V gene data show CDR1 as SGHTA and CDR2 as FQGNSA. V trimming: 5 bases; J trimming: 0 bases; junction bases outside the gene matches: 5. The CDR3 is CASSPYSGSSYEQYF. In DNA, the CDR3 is TGTGCCAGCAGCCCGTATAGCGGGAGCTCCTACGAGCAGTACTTC.

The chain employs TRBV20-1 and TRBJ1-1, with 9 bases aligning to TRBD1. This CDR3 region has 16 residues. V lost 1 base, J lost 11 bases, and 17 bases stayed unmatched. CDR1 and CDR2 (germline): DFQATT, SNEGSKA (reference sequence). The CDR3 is CSARGRNRDRAGRAFF. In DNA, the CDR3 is TGCAGTGCTAGAGGGAGGAACCGGGACAGGGCGGGGAGGGCTTTCTTT.

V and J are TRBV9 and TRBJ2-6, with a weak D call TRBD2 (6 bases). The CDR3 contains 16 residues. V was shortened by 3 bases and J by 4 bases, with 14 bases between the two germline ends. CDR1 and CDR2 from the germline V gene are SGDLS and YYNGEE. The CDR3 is CASSAPGTSGANVLTF. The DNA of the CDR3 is TGTGCCAGCAGCGCGCCAGGGACTTCGGGGGCCAACGTCCTGACTTTC.

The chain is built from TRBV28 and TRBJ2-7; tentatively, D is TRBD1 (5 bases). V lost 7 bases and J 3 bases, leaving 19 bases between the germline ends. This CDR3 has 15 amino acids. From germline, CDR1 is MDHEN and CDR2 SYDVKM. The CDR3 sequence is CASKQGSPTLYEQYF. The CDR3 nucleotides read TGTGCCAGCAAGCAGGGTTCCCCTACCCTCTACGAGCAGTACTTC.

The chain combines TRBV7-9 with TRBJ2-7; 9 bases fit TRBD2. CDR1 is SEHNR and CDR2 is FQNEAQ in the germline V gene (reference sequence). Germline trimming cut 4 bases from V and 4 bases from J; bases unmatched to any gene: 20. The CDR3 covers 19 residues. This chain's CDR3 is CASSSRTSSGGTPRYEQYF. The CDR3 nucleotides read TGTGCCAGCAGCTCGCGAACCAGCAGCGGGGGGACCCCCAGGTACGAGCAGTACTTC.

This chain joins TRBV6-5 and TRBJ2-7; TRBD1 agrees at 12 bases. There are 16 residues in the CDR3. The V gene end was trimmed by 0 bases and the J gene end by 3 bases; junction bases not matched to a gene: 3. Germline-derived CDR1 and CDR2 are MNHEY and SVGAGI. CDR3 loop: CASSYSGTGGVYEQYF. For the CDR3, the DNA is TGTGCCAGCAGTTACTCGGGGACAGGGGGCGTCTACGAGCAGTACTTC.

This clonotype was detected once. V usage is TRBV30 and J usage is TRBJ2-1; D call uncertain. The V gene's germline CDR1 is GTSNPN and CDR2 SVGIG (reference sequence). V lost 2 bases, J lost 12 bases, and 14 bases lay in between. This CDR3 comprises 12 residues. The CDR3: CAWSNQLAGQFF. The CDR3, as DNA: TGTGCCTGGAGTAATCAGCTCGCCGGGCAGTTCTTC. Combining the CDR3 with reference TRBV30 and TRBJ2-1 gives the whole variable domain SQTIHQWPATLVQPVGSPLSLECTVEGTSNPNLYWYRQAAGRGLQLLFYSVGIGQISSEVPQNLSASRPQDRQFILSSKKLLLSDSGFYLCAWSNQLAGQFFGPGTRLTVL.

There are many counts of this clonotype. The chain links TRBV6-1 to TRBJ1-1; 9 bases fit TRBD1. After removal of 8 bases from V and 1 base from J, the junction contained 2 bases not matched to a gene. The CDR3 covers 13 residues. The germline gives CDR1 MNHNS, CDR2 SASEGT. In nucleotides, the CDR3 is TGTGCCAGCCGGACAGGGGCGAACACTGAAGCTTTCTTT. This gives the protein CASRTGANTEAFF.

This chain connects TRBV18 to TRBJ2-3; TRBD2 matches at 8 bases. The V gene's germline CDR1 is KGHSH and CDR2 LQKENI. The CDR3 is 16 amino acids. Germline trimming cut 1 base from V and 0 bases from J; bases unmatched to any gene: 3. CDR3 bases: TGTGCCAGCTCACCACTGCCTAGCGGGAGCACAGATACGCAGTATTTT. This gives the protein CASSPLPSGSTDTQYF.

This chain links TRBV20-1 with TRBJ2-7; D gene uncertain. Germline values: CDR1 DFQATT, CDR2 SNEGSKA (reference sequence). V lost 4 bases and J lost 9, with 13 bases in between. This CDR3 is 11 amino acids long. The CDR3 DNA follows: TGCAGTGCTATCGCCCTTACCCGGCAGTACTTC. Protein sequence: CSAIALTRQYF.

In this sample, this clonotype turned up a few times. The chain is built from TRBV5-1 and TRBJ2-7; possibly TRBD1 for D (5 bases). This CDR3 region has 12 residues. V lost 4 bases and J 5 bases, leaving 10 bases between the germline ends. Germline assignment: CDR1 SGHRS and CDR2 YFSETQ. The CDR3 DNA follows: TGCGCCAGCAGCACCCAGGGCAACGAGCAGTACTTC. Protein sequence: CASSTQGNEQYF.

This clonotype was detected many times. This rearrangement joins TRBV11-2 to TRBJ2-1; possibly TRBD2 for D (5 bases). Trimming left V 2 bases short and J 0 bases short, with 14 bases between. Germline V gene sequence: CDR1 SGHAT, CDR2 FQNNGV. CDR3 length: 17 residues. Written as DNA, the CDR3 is TGTGCCAGCAGCTTACGGTTTCCCGGGGACTCCTACAATGAGCAGTTCTTC. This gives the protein CASSLRFPGDSYNEQFF.

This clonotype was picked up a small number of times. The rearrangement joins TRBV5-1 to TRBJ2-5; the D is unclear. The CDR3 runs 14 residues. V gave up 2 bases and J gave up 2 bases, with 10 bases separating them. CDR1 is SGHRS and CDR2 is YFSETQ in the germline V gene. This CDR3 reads CASSFQERQETQYF. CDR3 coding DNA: TGCGCCAGCAGCTTTCAGGAGAGACAAGAGACCCAGTACTTC.

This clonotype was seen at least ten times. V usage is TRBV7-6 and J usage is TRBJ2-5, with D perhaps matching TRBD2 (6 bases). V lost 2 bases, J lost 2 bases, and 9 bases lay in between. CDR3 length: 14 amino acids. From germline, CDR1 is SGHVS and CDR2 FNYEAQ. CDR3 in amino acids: CASSLRAGQETQYF. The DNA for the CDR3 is TGTGCCAGCAGCTTAAGGGCGGGGCAAGAGACCCAGTACTTC.

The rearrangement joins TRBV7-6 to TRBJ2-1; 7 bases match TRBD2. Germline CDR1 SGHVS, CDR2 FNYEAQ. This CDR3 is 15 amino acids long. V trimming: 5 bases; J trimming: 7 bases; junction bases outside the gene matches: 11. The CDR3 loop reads CASSAGWKGGNEQFF. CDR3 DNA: TGTGCCAGCAGCGCAGGGTGGAAGGGAGGGAATGAGCAGTTCTTC.

The DNA for the CDR3 is TGTGCCAGCAGCCAAGCGGGTAGGGCTGGAGAGCAGTACTTC. Protein product: CASSQAGRAGEQYF. V is TRBV14 and J is TRBJ2-7; D uncertain. The germline V gene encodes CDR1 SGHDN and CDR2 FVKESK. CDR3 length equals 14 residues. Trimming took 1 base from V and 7 from J, leaving 14 bases between them.

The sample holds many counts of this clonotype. The CDR3 loop is CASSPWGSYNSPLHF. CDR3 nucleotides: TGTGCCAGCAGTCCATGGGGCTCCTATAATTCACCCCTCCACTTT. The V and J genes are TRBV14 and TRBJ1-6; D unclear. CDR3 length: 15 amino acids. The V gene lost 6 bases and the J gene lost 0 bases, with 9 bases spanning the gap. Germline V gene data show CDR1 as SGHDN and CDR2 as FVKESK.

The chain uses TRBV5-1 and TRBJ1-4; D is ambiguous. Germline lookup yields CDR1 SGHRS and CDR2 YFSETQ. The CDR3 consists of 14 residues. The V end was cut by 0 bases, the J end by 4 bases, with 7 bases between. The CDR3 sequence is CASSLESVNEKLFF. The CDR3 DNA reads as TGCGCCAGCAGCTTGGAGTCAGTTAATGAAAAACTGTTTTTT.

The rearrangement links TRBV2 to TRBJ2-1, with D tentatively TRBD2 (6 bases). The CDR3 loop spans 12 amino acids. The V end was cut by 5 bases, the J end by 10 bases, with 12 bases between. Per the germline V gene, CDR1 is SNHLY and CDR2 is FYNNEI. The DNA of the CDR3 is TGTGCCAGCAGTAGGAGGGGTAGCGAGCAGTTCTTC. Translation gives CASSRRGSEQFF.

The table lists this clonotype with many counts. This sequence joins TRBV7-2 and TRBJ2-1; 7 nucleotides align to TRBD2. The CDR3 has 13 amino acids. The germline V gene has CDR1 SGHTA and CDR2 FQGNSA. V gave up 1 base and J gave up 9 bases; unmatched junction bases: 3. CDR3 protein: CASSLERDREQFF. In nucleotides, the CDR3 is TGTGCCAGCAGCTTAGAGCGGGACCGTGAGCAGTTCTTC.